The following is a TCR beta chain sequence with its context. The sample is drawn from a study of technical replicates of blood from a handful of donors. The data were produced by immunoSEQ multiplex PCR, yet TCRdb's version contains in-frame clones alone and is incomplete. Of roughly 80,000 clones listed, approximately 93% were seen once; the top ten hold 0.41%. Germline V gives CDR1 SGHTA, CDR2 FQGNSA. Trimming removed 5 bases from V and 4 bases from J; junction bases left unmatched: 1. The CDR3 has 12 residues. The sequencing input was T cells isolated from PBMCs. The source is a human donor in good health. The chain carries TRBV7-2 and TRBJ1-2; 7 bases fit TRBD1. The CDR3 loop is CASSRQGYGYTF. Here the CDR3 DNA reads TGTGCCAGCAGCCGACAGGGCTATGGCTACACCTTC.